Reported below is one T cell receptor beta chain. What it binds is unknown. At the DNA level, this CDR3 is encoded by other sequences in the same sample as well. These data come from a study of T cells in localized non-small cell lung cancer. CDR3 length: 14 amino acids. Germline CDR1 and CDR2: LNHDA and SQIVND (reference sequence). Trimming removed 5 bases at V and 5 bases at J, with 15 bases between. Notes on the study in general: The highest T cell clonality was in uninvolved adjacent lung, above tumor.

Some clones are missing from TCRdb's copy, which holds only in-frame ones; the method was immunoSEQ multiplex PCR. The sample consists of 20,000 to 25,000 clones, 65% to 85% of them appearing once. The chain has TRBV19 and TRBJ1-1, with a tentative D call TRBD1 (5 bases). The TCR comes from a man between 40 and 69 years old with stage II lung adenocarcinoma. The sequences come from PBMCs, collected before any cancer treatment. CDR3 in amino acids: CASSWGRGNTEAFF. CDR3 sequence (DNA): TGTGCCAGTAGTTGGGGCCGGGGTAATACTGAAGCTTTCTTT.